This T cell receptor beta chain was sequenced in a study of CD8 T cells in ankylosing spondylitis. Regarding the study as a whole: As reported, disease-linked clones showed significant enrichment in matched ankylosing spondylitis synovial fluid. Ankylosing spondylitis blood appeared to carry a characteristic TCR beta motif of roughly 8 highly homologous variants.

Quantitative 5'-RACE with molecular barcodes was used to make the TCR beta libraries. TCRdb fed the 5' RACE reads into MiXCR, producing one record per CDR3 protein. The data contain roughly 670,000 distinct CDR3 sequences, under 20% of them singletons. Germline V gene data show CDR1 as SQVTM and CDR2 as ANQGSEA. The V and J ends lost 4 bases and 1 base respectively, with 8 bases between them. The CDR3 runs to 13 residues. The sample holds a few counts of this clonotype. Its antigen is as yet unknown. This chain connects TRBV29-1 to TRBJ2-1; D unclear. Material for sequencing was blood, either unsorted or a sorted T cell fraction (not recorded which). This clonotype was sampled from a male donor with ankylosing spondylitis. Written as DNA, the CDR3 is TGCAGCGTTGGGGTGGAATCCTACAATGAGCAGTTCTTC. Translating gives CSVGVESYNEQFF.